Sequencing of this TCR beta chain was carried out in a study of OX40 agonist ivuxolimab in advanced cancers. This CDR3 has 13 residues. Germline V CDR1 and CDR2: MNHNY, SVGAGI (reference sequence). V was clipped by 6 bases and J by 6 bases; unmatched bases: 6. The protocol was immunoSEQ multiplex PCR, while the TCRdb copy is restricted to in-frame clones and leaves out a portion. The repertoire holds 80,000 to 100,000 clones, with roughly 91% as singletons. Regarding the study as a whole: Average numbers of expanded clones were greater in CD8+ T cells than in CD4+.

On this clone: Its target is unknown.

This chain connects TRBV6-6 to TRBJ2-7, with 9 bases that match TRBD1. The sequencing here drew on CD4+ or CD8+ T cells sorted from blood, taken in a trial of the OX40 agonist ivuxolimab. The source is an adult with an advanced solid tumor such as melanoma, head and neck, liver or kidney cancer. The CDR3 spells CASRQGALGEQYF. In DNA form, the CDR3 reads TGTGCCAGCAGACAGGGGGCTCTGGGCGAGCAGTACTTC.